Here is one T cell receptor beta chain with its context. The data stem from a study of T cell responses to AZD1222 COVID-19 vaccine. Measured with immunoSEQ multiplex PCR; TCRdb has only the in-frame clones, and not every one. The table records about 150,000 clones, 93% of them present only once. The CDR3 runs to 12 residues. The germline V gene encodes CDR1 SQVTM and CDR2 ANQGSEA. J gave up 1 base and V 7 bases, and 3 bases lay outside the gene matches. The TCR sequence derives from an adult in good health. This material consisted of peripheral blood, taken on day 0 of AZD1222 vaccination. The chain recombines TRBV29-1 with TRBJ1-1; 7 bases are a match to TRBD1. The CDR3 nucleotides are TGCAGCGCCAGGGACAGGAACACTGAAGCTTTCTTT. Its translation is CSARDRNTEAFF.